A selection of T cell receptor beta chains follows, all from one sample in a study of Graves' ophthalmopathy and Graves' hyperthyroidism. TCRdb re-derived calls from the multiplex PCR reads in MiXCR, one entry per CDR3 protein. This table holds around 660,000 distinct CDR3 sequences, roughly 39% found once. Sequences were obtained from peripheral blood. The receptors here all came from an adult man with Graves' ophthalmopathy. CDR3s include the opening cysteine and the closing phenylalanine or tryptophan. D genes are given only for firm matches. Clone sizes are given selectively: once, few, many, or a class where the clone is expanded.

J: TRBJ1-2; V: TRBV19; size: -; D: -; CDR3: CASSLRLAGDTF; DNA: TGTGCCAGCAGCTTACGGCTAGCGGGAGACACCTTC
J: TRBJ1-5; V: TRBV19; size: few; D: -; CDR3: CASSIGFSQYSNQPQHF; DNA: TGTGCCAGTAGTATAGGGTTCAGCCAGTATAGCAATCAGCCCCAGCATTTT
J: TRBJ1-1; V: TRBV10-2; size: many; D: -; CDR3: CASSGVANTEAFF; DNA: TGCGCCAGCAGTGGGGTGGCGAACACTGAAGCTTTCTTT
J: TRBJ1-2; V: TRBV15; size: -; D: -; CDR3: CATSRKTDNGYTF; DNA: TGTGCCACCAGCAGGAAGACGGATAATGGCTACACCTTC
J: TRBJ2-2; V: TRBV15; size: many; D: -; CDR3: CATSRDPGLATGELFF; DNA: TGTGCCACCAGCAGAGACCCGGGGCTAGCGACCGGGGAGCTGTTTTTT
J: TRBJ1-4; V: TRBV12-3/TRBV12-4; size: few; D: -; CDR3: CASSNGFSREKLFF; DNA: TGTGCCAGCAGCAACGGATTCTCGAGGGAAAAACTGTTTTTT
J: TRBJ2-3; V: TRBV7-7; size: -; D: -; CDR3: CASSLGMTDTQYF; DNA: TGTGCTAGCAGCTTAGGTATGACAGATACGCAGTATTTT
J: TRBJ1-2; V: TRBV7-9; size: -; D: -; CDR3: CASSHLGPTDGYTF; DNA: TGTGCCAGCAGCCACCTGGGACCTACCGATGGCTACACCTTC
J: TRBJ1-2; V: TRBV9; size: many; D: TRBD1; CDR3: CASSPTGTGINSYGYTF; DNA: TGTGCCAGCAGCCCCACGGGGACAGGGATAAACTCCTATGGCTACACCTTC
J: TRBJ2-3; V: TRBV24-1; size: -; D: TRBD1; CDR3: CATSDFPSSSGGEDTQYF; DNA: TGTGCCACCAGTGATTTCCCGTCGTCGTCAGGGGGAGAAGATACGCAGTATTTT
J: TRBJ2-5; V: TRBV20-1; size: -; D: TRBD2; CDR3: CSARLAGVEYF; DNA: TGCAGTGCCAGACTAGCGGGAGTCGAGTACTTC
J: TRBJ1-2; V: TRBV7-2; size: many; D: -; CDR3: CASSFGGAYGYTF; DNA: TGTGCCAGCAGCTTTGGTGGGGCCTATGGCTACACCTTC
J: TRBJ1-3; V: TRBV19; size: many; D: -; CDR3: CASSRAEASGNTIYF; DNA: TGTGCCAGTAGTCGGGCCGAAGCCTCTGGAAACACCATATATTTT
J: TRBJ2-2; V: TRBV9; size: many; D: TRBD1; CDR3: CASSVEEGQGTGELFF; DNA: TGTGCCAGCAGCGTAGAGGAGGGACAGGGCACCGGGGAGCTGTTTTTT
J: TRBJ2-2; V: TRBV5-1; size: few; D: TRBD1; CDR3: CASSFTGVKDTGELFF; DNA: TGCGCCAGCAGCTTCACAGGGGTCAAGGACACCGGGGAGCTGTTTTTT
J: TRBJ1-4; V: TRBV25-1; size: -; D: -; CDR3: CASSPDGGREKLFF; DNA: TGTGCCAGTAGTCCTGACGGGGGACGTGAAAAACTGTTTTTT
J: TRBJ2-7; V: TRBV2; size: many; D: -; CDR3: CASSEARSYEQYF; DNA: TGTGCCAGCAGTGAAGCGCGATCCTACGAGCAGTACTTC
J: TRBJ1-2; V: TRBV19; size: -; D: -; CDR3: CASSRLSEYGYTF; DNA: TGTGCCAGTAGTCGCCTGAGCGAGTATGGCTACACCTTC
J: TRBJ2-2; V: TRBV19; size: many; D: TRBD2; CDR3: CASSSRLAEPGELFF; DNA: TGTGCCAGTAGTAGTAGACTAGCGGAGCCAGGGGAGCTGTTTTTT
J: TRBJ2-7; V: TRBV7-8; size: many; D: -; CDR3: CASSPGLTYEQYF; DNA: TGTGCCAGCAGCCCCGGATTAACCTACGAGCAGTACTTC
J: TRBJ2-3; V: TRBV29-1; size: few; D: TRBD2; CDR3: CSVGGGNTDTQYF; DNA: TGCAGCGTTGGCGGGGGGAACACAGATACGCAGTATTTT
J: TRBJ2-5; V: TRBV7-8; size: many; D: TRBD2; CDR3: CASSYQGLAAQETQYF; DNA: TGTGCCAGCAGCTACCAAGGACTAGCGGCTCAAGAGACCCAGTACTTC
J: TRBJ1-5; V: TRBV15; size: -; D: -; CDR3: CATSTGQLDQPQHF; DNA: TGTGCCACCAGCACTGGACAGCTAGATCAGCCCCAGCATTTT
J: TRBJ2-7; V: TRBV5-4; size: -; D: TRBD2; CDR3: CASSLAGLAFLNEQYF; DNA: TGTGCCAGCAGCTTGGCGGGACTAGCGTTCCTCAATGAGCAGTACTTC
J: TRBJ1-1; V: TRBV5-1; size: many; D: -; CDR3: CASSLIATNTEAFF; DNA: TGCGCCAGCAGCTTGATCGCGACCAACACTGAAGCTTTCTTT
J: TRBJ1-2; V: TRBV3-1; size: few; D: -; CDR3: CASRSRQGLYTF; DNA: TGTGCCAGCAGATCGAGGCAGGGACTCTACACCTTC
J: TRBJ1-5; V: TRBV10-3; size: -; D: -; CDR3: CAISESKGLGNQPQHF; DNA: TGTGCCATCAGTGAGTCGAAGGGTTTGGGCAATCAGCCCCAGCATTTT
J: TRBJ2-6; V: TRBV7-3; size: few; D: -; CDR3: CASSLQIRLGTGANVLTF; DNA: TGTGCCAGCAGCCTCCAGATAAGGTTGGGGACTGGGGCCAACGTCCTGACTTTC
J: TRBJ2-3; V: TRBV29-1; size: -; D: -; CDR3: CSVEGIPGTNVNTQYF; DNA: TGCAGCGTTGAAGGTATCCCGGGCACCAACGTAAATACGCAGTATTTT
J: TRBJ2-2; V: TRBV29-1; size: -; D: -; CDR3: CSPGTDPANTGELFF; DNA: TGCAGCCCCGGGACGGATCCCGCGAACACCGGGGAGCTGTTTTTT
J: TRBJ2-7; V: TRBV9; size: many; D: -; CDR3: CASSGKGGIDEQYF; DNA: TGTGCCAGCAGCGGAAAAGGGGGGATCGACGAGCAGTACTTC
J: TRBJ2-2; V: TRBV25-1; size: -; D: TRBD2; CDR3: CTSIGRELTGELFF; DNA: TGTACCAGCATCGGGAGGGAACTAACCGGGGAGCTGTTTTTT
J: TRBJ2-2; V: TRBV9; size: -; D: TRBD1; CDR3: CASRTGGANTGELFF; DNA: TGTGCCAGTAGGACAGGGGGCGCGAACACCGGGGAGCTGTTTTTT
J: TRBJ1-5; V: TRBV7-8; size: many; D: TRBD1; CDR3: CASSPRTGRRYQPQHF; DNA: TGTGCCAGCAGCCCCCGGACAGGGAGGCGGTATCAGCCCCAGCATTTT
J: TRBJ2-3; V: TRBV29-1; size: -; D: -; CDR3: CSTRGTLTDTQYF; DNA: TGCAGCACACGCGGGACCCTCACAGATACGCAGTATTTT
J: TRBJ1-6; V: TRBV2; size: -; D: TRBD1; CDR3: CASSGSGGSPLHF; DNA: TGTGCCAGCAGTGGGTCAGGGGGTTCACCCCTCCACTTT
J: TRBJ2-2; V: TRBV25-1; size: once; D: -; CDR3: CASSFYPIQNTGELFF; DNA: TGTGCCAGCAGCTTTTACCCAATTCAAAACACCGGGGAGCTGTTTTTT
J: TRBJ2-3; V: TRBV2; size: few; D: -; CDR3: CASLPWAGGTDTQYF; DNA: TGTGCCAGCCTCCCGTGGGCAGGGGGCACAGATACGCAGTATTTT
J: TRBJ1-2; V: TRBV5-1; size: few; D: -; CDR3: CASSSGRKATNYGYTF; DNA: TGCGCCAGCAGCTCGGGACGGAAGGCCACTAACTATGGCTACACCTTC
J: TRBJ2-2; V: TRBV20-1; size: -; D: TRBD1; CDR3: CSATWTGGTGELFF; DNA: TGCAGTGCTACTTGGACAGGGGGAACCGGGGAGCTGTTTTTT
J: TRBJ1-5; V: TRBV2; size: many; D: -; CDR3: CASSEDRAYNQPQHF; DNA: TGTGCCAGCAGTGAAGACAGGGCCTACAATCAGCCCCAGCATTTT
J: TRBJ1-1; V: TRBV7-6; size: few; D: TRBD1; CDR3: CASSHGTANLGTEAFF; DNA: TGTGCCAGCAGCCACGGGACAGCCAACTTGGGCACTGAAGCTTTCTTT